The T cell receptor beta chain under discussion was sequenced for a study of sequential checkpoint blockade in melanoma. Study-level background: Both treatment sequences were followed by maintenance nivolumab. TCRβ was sequenced from DNA of about a hundred pretreatment tumors.

The repertoire was sequenced with immunoSEQ multiplex PCR; TCRdb's copy has only in-frame clones and lacks some. The table records around 5,200 clones, around 21% of them present only once. Germline lookup yields CDR1 MNHGY and CDR2 SAAAGT. The CDR3 contains 16 residues. Stated treatment: randomized to nivolumab then ipilimumab (arm A) or the reverse (arm B). Study outcomes and limitations: Clinical benefit was about 30 times likelier when tumor T-cell fraction and clonality increased.

The sample holds a few counts of this clone. What it recognizes is unknown. Sequence at one end of the junction differs from germline and may be a read error. The rearrangement uses TRBV6-8 and TRBJ2-3; 8 bases agree with TRBD2. This TCR derives from a human donor with melanoma. The starting material was tumor tissue (inferred from file names), obtained from a patient given nivolumab and ipilimumab in sequence. The CDR3 sequence is CAISHGGGLSTDTQYF. The CDR3 bases are TGTGCCATCAGTCACGGGGGGGGACTAAGCACAGATACGCAGTATTTT.